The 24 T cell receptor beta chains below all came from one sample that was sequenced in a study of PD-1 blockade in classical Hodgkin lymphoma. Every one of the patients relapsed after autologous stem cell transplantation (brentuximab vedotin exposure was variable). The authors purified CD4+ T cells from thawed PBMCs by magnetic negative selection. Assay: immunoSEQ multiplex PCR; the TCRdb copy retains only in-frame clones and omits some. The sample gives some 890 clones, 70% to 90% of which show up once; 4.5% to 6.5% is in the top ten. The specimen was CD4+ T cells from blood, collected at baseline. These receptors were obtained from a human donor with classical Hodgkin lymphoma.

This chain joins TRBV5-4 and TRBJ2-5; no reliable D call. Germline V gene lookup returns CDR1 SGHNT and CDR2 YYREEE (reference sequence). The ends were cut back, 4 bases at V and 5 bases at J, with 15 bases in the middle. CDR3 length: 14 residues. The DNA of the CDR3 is TGTGCCAGCAGCCCCCAGGTGCCCGGGGAGACCCAGTACTTC. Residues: CASSPQVPGETQYF.

CDR3 in DNA: TGCAGTCCCGACTCCGGCAATGAGCAGTTCTTC. Translating it yields CSPDSGNEQFF. The V call is TRBV20-1, the J call TRBJ2-1; D not resolved. V was clipped by 8 bases and J by 6 bases, with 11 bases between them. Per germline, CDR1 DFQATT and CDR2 SNEGSKA (reference sequence). This CDR3 is built from 11 residues.

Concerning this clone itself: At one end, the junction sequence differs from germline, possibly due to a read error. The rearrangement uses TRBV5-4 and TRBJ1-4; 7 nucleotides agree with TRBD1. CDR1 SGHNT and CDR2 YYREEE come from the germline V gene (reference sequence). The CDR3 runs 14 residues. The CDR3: CASGLGRGLEKLFF. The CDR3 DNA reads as TGTGCCAGCGGCTTGGGGAGGGGGCTGGAAAAACTGTTTTTT.

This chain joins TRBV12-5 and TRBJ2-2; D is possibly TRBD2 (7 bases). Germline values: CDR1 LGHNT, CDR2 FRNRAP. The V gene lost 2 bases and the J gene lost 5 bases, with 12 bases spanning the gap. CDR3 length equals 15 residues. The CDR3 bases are TGTGCTAGTGGTTTGTCCGGGGGGCATACCGGGGAGCTGTTTTTT. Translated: CASGLSGGHTGELFF.

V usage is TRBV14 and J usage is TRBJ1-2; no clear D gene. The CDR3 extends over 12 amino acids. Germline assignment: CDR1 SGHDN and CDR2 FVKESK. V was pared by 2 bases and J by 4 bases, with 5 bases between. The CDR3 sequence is CASSQRTYGYTF. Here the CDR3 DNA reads TGTGCCAGCAGCCAACGGACCTATGGCTACACCTTC.

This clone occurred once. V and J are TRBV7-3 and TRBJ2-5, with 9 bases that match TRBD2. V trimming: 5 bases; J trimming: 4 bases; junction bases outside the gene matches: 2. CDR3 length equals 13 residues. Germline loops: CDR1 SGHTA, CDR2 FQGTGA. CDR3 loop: CASSIAGAETQYF. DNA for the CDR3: TGTGCCAGCAGCATAGCGGGAGCAGAGACCCAGTACTTC.

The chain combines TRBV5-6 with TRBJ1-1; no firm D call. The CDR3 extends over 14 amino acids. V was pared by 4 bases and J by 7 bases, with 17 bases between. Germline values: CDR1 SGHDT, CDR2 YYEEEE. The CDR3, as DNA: TGTGCCAGCAGCCTGGGGAATGGGGAGATTGAAGCTTTCTTT. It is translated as CASSLGNGEIEAFF.

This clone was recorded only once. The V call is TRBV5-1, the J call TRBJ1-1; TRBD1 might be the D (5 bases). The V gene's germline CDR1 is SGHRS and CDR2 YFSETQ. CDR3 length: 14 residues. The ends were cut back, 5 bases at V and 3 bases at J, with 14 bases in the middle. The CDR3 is CASREGQTHTEAFF. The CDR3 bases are TGCGCCAGCAGAGAGGGGCAAACTCACACTGAAGCTTTCTTT.

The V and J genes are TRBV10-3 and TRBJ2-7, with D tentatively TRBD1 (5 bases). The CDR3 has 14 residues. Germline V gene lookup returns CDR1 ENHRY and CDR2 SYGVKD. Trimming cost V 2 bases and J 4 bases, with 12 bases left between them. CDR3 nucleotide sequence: TGTGCCATCAGTGAGGGTATAGGGGCGTACGAGCAGTACTTC. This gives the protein CAISEGIGAYEQYF.

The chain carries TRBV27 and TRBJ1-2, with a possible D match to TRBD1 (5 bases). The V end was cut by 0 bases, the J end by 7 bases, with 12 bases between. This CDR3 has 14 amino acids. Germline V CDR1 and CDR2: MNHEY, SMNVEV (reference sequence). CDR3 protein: CASSLSGGVAGYTF. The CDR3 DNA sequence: TGTGCCAGCAGTTTATCCGGAGGGGTGGCTGGCTACACCTTC.

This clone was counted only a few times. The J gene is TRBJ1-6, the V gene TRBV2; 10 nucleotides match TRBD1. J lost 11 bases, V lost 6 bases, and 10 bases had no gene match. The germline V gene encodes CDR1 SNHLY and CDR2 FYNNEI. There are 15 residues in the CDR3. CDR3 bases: TGTGCCAGCAGACCGCCGATGGGACAGGGGACACCCCTCCACTTT. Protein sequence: CASRPPMGQGTPLHF.

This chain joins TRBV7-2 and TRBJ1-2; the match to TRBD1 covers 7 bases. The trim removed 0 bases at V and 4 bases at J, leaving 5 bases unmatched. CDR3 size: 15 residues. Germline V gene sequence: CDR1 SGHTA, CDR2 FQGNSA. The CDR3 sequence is CASSLARDRLYGYTF. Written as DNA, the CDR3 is TGTGCCAGCAGCTTAGCGAGGGACAGACTCTATGGCTACACCTTC.

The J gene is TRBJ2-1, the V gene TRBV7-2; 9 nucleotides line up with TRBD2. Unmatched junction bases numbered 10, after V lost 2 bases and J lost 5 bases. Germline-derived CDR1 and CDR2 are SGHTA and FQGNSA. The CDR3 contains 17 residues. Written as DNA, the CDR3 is TGTGCCAGCAGCTTATCGCTGCTAGCGGGATTTAACAATGAGCAGTTCTTC. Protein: CASSLSLLAGFNNEQFF.

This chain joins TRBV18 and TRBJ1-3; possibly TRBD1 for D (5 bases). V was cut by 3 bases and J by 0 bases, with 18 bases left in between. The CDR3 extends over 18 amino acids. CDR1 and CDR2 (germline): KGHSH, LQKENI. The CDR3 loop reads CASSPLSTVSISGNTIYF. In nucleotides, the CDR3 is TGTGCCAGCTCACCTCTATCGACAGTCTCCATCTCTGGAAACACCATATATTTT.

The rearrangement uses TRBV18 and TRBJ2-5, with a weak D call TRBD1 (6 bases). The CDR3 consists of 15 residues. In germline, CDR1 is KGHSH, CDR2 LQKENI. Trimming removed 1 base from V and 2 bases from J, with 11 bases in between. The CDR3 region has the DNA TGTGCCAGCTCACCACTTTTTGGACAGCAAGAGACCCAGTACTTC. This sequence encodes CASSPLFGQQETQYF.

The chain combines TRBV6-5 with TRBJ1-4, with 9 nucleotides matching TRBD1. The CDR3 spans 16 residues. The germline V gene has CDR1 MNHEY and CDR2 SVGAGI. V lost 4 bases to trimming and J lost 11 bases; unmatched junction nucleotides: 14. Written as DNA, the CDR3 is TGTGCCAGCAGTTCGCCAGGGGACAGGGTTCCCTGGAAACTGTTTTTT. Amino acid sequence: CASSSPGDRVPWKLFF.

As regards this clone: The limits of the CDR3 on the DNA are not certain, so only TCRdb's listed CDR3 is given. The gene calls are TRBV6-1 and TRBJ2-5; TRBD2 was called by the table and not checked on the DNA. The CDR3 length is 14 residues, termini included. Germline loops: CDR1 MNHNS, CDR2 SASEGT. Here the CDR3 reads CASILELAPYEQYF.

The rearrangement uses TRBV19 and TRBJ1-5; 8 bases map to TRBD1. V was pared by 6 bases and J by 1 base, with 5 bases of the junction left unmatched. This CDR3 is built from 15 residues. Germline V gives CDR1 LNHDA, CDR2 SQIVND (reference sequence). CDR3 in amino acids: CASRDRATSNQPQHF. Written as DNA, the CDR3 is TGTGCCAGTAGGGACAGGGCGACAAGCAATCAGCCCCAGCATTTT.

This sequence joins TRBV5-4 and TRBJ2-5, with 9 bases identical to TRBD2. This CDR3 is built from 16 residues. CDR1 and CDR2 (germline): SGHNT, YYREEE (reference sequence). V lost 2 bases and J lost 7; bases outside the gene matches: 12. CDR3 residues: CASSFFSREGLGTQYF. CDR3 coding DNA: TGTGCCAGCAGCTTCTTCTCGCGGGAGGGATTGGGGACCCAGTACTTC.

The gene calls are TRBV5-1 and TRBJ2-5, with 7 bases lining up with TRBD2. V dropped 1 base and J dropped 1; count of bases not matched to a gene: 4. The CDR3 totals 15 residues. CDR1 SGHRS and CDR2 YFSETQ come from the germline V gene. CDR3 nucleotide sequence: TGCGCCAGCAGCTTGCGGGGGGACCTCCAAGAGACCCAGTACTTC. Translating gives CASSLRGDLQETQYF. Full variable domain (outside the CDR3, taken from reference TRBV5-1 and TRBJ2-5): KAGVTQTPRYLIKTRGQQVTLSCSPISGHRSVSWYQQTPGQGLQFLFEYFSETQRNKGNFPGRFSGRQFSNSRSEMNVSTLELGDSALYLCASSLRGDLQETQYFGPGTRLLVL.

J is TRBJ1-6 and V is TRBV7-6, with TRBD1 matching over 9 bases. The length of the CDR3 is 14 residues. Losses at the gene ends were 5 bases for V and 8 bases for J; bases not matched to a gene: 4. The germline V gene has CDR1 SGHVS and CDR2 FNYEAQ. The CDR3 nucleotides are TGTGCCAGCAGCCTGGGACAGGGTTATTCACCCCTCCACTTT. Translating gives CASSLGQGYSPLHF.

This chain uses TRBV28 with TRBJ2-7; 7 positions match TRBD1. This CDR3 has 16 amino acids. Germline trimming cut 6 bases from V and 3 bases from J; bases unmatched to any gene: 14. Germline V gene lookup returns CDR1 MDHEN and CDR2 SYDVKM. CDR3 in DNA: TGTGCCAGCAGCAGGACAGACAGGGTGACCGTCTACGAGCAGTACTTC. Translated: CASSRTDRVTVYEQYF.

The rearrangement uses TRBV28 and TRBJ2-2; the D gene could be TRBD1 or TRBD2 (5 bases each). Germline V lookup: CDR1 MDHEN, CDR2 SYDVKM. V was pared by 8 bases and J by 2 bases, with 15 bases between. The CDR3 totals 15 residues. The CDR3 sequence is CASFSGADNTGELFF. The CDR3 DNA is TGTGCCAGCTTTTCCGGGGCAGATAACACCGGGGAGCTGTTTTTT.

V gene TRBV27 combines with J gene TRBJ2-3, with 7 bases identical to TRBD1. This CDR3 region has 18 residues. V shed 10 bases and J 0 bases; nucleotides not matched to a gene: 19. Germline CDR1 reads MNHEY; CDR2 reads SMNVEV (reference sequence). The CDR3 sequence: CATPLPGQNPTSTDTQYF. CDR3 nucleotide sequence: TGTGCCACCCCCCTTCCGGGACAGAATCCGACTAGCACAGATACGCAGTATTTT.